The next 5 T cell receptor beta chains were all read from a single sample in a study of spatial heterogeneity in lung cancer. From the 5' RACE reads, TCRdb called clonotypes with MiXCR, one entry per CDR3 protein. The table includes 100,000 to 120,000 distinct CDR3 sequences, more than 10% detected once. Time point meaning: blood at routine non-recurrence follow-up after resection. Sequencing was performed on PBMCs, taken at follow-up. All receptors derive from a female donor with early-stage non-small cell lung cancer.

This clonotype has a handful of counts. The V call is TRBV20-1, the J call TRBJ1-2; D is possibly TRBD1 (6 bases). Germline lookup yields CDR1 DFQATT and CDR2 SNEGSKA (reference sequence). The length of the CDR3 is 14 residues. V was clipped by 0 bases and J by 5 bases, with 13 bases between them. The CDR3 coding sequence is TGCAGTGCTAGAGATCGCACAGGGCATTATGGCTACACCTTC. Translating it yields CSARDRTGHYGYTF.

The rearrangement links TRBV24-1 to TRBJ2-7; D is uncertain. This CDR3 comprises 14 residues. Between the trimmed V and J ends, which lost 5 bases and 0 bases, there was a span of 10 bases. The germline gives CDR1 KGHDR, CDR2 SFDVKD. The DNA of the CDR3 is TGTGCCACCAGTGCGACCGAAAGCTCCTACGAGCAGTACTTC. This gives the protein CATSATESSYEQYF.

The chain employs TRBV10-3 and TRBJ2-1; the match to TRBD2 covers 13 bases. After removal of 2 bases from V and 7 bases from J, the junction contained 2 bases not matched to a gene. Germline V gene data show CDR1 as ENHRY and CDR2 as SYGVKD. This CDR3 is 15 amino acids long. Written as DNA, the CDR3 is TGTGCCATCAGTGAGCCGGGACTAGCGGGAAATGAGCAGTTCTTC. It specifies CAISEPGLAGNEQFF.

This clonotype has ten or more counts. The gene calls are TRBV18 and TRBJ2-3, with 8 bases lining up with TRBD2. Trimming removed 3 bases from V and 5 bases from J; junction bases left unmatched: 7. Per germline, CDR1 KGHSH and CDR2 LQKENI. This CDR3 is built from 15 residues. The CDR3 sequence: CASSPPLAGLDTQYF. The CDR3 DNA sequence: TGTGCCAGCTCACCCCCGTTAGCGGGACTAGATACGCAGTATTTT.

V is TRBV29-1 and J is TRBJ2-2; a weak D match, TRBD1 (5 bases). CDR3 size: 13 residues. V shed 7 bases and J shed 4 bases, with 13 bases lying between them. Germline-derived CDR1 and CDR2 are SQVTM and ANQGSEA. CDR3: CSGRETSTGELFF. CDR3 coding DNA: TGCAGCGGCAGGGAAACCTCCACCGGGGAGCTGTTTTTT.